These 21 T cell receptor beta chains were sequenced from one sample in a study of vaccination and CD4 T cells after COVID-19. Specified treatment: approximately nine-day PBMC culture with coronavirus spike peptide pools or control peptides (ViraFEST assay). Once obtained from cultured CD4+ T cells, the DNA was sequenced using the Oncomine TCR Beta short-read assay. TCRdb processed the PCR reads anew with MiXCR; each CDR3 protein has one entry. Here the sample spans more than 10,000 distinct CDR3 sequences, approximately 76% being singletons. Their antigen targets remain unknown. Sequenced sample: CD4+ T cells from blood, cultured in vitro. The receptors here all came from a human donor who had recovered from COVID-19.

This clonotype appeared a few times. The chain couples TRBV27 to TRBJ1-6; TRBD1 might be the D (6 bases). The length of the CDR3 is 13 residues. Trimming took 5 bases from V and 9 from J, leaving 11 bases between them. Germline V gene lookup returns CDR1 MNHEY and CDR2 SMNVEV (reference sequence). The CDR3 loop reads CASSNRETSPLHF. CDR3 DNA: TGTGCCAGCAGTAACAGGGAGACTTCACCCCTCCACTTT.

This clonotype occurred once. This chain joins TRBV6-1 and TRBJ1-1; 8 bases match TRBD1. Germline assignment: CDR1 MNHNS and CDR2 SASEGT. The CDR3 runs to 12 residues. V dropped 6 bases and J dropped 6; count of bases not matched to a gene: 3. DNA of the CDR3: TGTGCCAGCAGGCCACAGGGGGCTGAAGCTTTCTTT. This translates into CASRPQGAEAFF.

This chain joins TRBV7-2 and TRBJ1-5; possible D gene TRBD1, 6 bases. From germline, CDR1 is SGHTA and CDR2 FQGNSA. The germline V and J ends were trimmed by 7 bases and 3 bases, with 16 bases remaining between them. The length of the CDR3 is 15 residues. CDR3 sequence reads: CASTVGGTPNQPQHF. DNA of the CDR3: TGTGCCAGCACCGTAGGGGGGACACCCAATCAGCCCCAGCATTTT.

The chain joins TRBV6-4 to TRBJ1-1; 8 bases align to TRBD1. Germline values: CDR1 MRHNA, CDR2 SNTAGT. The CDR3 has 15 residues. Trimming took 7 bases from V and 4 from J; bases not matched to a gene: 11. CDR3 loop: CASTAQGQGCTEAFF. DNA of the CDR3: TGTGCCAGCACCGCCCAAGGACAGGGATGCACTGAAGCTTTCTTT.

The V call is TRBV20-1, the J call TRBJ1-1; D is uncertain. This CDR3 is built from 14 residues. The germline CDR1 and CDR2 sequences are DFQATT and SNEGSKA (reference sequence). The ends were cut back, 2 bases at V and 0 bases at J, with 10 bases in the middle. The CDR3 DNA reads TGCAGTGCTAGACGAGGACGGATGAACACTGAAGCTTTCTTT. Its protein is CSARRGRMNTEAFF.

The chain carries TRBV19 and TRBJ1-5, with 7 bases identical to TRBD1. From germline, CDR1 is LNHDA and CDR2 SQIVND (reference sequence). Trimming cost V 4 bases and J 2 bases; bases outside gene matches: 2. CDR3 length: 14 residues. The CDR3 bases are TGTGCCAGTAGTAGCACAGGGGGCAATCAGCCCCAGCATTTT. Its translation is CASSSTGGNQPQHF.

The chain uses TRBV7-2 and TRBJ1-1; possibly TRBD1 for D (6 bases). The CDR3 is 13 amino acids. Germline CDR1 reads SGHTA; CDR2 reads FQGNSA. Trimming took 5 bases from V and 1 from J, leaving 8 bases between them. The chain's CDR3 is CASSKGQNTEAFF. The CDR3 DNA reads TGTGCCAGCAGCAAGGGACAGAACACTGAAGCTTTCTTT.

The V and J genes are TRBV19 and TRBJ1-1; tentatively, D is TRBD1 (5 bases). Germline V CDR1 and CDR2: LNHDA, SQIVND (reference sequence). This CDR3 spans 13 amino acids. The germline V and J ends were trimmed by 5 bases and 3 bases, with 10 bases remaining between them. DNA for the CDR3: TGTGCCAGTAGTGACAGATTTGACACTGAAGCTTTCTTT. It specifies CASSDRFDTEAFF.

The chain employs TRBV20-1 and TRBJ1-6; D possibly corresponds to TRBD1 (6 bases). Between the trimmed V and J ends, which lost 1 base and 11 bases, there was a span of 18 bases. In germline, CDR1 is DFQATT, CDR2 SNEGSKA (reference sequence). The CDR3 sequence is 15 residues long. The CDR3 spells CSARVSGGPGAPLHF. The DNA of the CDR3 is TGCAGTGCTAGAGTTAGCGGGGGGCCTGGGGCACCCCTCCACTTT.

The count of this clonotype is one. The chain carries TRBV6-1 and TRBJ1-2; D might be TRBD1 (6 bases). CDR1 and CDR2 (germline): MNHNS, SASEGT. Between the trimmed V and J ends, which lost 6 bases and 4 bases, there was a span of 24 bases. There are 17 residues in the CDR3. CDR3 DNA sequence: TGTGCCAGCAGGACCACCGGACAGATCAGGTCCCGCTATGGCTACACCTTC. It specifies CASRTTGQIRSRYGYTF.

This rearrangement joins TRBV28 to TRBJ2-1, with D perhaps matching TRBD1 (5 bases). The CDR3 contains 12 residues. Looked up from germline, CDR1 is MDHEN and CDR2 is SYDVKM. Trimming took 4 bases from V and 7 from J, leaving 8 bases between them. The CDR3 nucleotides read TGTGCCAGCAGTTCGACAGTGAATGAGCAGTTCTTC. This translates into CASSSTVNEQFF. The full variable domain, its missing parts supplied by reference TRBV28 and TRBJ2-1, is DVKVTQSSRYLVKRTGEKVFLECVQDMDHENMFWYRQDPGLGLRLIYFSYDVKMKEKGDIPEGYSVSREKKERFSLILESASTNQTSMYLCASSSTVNEQFFGPGTRLTVL.

The CDR3 DNA sequence: TGTGCCAGCAGTCAATTCCAGGGGGCTGGGAATCAGCCCCAGCATTTT. Translating gives CASSQFQGAGNQPQHF. The V gene is TRBV6-2 or TRBV6-3, the J gene TRBJ1-5, with 8 nucleotides matching TRBD1. The CDR3 spans 16 residues. Looked up from germline, CDR1 is MNHEY and CDR2 is SVGEGT. With 5 bases clipped from V and 4 bases from J, the junction kept 10 bases outside the gene matches.

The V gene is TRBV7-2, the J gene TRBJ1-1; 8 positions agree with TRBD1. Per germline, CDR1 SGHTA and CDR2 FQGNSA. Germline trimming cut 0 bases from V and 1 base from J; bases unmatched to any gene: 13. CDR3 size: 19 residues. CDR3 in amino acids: CASSLAGGRGQDTNTEAFF. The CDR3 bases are TGTGCCAGCAGCTTAGCGGGGGGAAGGGGACAGGATACGAACACTGAAGCTTTCTTT.

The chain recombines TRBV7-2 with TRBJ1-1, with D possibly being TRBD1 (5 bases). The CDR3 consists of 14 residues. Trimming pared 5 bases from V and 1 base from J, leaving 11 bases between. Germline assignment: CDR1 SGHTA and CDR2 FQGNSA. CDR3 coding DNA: TGTGCCAGCAGCAAGGCAGGGCCGAACACTGAAGCTTTCTTT. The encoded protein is CASSKAGPNTEAFF.

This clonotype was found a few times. CDR3 residues: CASSPQQGANTEAFF. The CDR3 DNA reads as TGTGCCAGCAGCCCACAACAGGGGGCGAACACTGAAGCTTTCTTT. The chain employs TRBV11-2 and TRBJ1-1; 9 bases align to TRBD1. Germline V CDR1 and CDR2: SGHAT, FQNNGV. Unmatched junction bases numbered 5, after V lost 5 bases and J lost 1 base. This CDR3 contains 15 residues.

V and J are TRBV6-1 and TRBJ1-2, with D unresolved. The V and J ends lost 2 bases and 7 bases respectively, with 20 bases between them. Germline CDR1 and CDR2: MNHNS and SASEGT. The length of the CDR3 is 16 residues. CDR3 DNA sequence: TGTGCCAGCAGTGAACCCAGTTATCCGGGATGGGCTGGCTACACCTTC. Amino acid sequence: CASSEPSYPGWAGYTF.

CDR3 bases: TGTGCCAGCAGTGCGACAGGGGACTATGGCTACACCTTC. This codes for CASSATGDYGYTF. This sequence joins TRBV6-2 or TRBV6-3 and TRBJ1-2; 8 nucleotides align to TRBD1. CDR3 length: 13 amino acids. Germline V lookup: CDR1 MNHEY, CDR2 SVGEGT. V was clipped by 5 bases and J by 3 bases; unmatched bases: 2.

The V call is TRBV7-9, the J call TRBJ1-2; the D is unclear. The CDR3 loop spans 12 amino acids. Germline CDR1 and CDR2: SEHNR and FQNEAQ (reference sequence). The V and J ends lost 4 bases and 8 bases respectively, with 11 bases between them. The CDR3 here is CASSSVKGGYTF. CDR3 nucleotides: TGTGCCAGCAGCTCAGTCAAGGGAGGCTACACCTTC.

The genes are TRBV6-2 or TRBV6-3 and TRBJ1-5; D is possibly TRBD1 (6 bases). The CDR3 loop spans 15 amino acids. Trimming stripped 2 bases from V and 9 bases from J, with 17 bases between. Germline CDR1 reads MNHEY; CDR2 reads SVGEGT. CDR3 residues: CASSYGAGASWPQHF. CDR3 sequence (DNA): TGTGCCAGCAGTTACGGTGCAGGGGCTTCATGGCCCCAGCATTTT.

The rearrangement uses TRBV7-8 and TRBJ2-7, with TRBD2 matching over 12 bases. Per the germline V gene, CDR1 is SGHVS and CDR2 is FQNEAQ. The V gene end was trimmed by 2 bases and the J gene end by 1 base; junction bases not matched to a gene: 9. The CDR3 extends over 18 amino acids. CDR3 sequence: CASSLKTSGRSRSYEQYF. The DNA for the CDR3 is TGTGCCAGCAGCTTAAAGACTAGCGGGAGAAGCAGGTCCTACGAGCAGTACTTC.

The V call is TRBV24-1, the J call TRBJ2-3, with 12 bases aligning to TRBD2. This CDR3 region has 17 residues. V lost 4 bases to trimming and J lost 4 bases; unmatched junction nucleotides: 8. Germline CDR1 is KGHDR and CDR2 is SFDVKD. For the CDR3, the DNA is TGTGCCACCAGTGAGGTGACTAGCGGGAGAGTGGCAGATACGCAGTATTTT. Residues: CATSEVTSGRVADTQYF.